The source of this T cell receptor beta chain is a study of OX40 agonist ivuxolimab in advanced cancers. Study findings and constraints: Some nonresponders likewise displayed low normalized T-cell clonal expansion.

There are 14 residues in the CDR3. V was pared by 0 bases and J by 3 bases, with 6 bases between. Germline-derived CDR1 and CDR2 are LNHNV and YYDKDF (reference sequence). Assay used: immunoSEQ multiplex PCR; TCRdb lists only in-frame clones, some missing. Of approximately 66,000 clones listed, about 91% were seen once; the top ten hold over 0.55%. Concerning this clone itself: What it binds is not known.

The receptor comes from an adult with an advanced solid tumor such as melanoma, head and neck, liver or kidney cancer. Specimen: CD4+ or CD8+ T cells sorted from blood, collected in a trial of the OX40 agonist ivuxolimab. This rearrangement joins TRBV15 to TRBJ2-1; the D gene is possibly TRBD2 (5 bases). DNA of the CDR3: TGTGCCACCAGCAGAGATGACTACTACAATGAGCAGTTCTTC. It encodes CATSRDDYYNEQFF.